The source of this T cell receptor beta chain is a study of blood T cells in healthy people across ages. For the study at large: About one barcoded TCR beta cDNA was captured per two T cells.

General study results and limits: The study found TCR beta diversity correlated strongly with naive T cell percentage.

The CDR3 totals 15 residues. Unmatched junction bases numbered 7, after V lost 5 bases and J lost 3 bases. Germline V lookup: CDR1 PRHDT, CDR2 FYEKMQ (reference sequence). A remark on this clonotype: Its antigen remains unknown.

A second PCR, run for roughly 7 to 12 cycles, used a sample-barcoded 5' primer plus a J-beta primer mix. Using its own MiXCR run on the 5' RACE reads, TCRdb lists one record per CDR3 protein. The table lists roughly 1,500,000 distinct CDR3 sequences, 30% to 35% of them singletons, with around 11% in the top ten. The TCR was taken from a woman in her thirties in good health. Sequences were obtained from blood. The chain joins TRBV13 to TRBJ2-3; 8 bases map to TRBD2. The CDR3 sequence is CASSHIAGPTDTQYF. CDR3 DNA: TGTGCCAGCAGCCATATAGCGGGACCTACAGATACGCAGTATTTT.